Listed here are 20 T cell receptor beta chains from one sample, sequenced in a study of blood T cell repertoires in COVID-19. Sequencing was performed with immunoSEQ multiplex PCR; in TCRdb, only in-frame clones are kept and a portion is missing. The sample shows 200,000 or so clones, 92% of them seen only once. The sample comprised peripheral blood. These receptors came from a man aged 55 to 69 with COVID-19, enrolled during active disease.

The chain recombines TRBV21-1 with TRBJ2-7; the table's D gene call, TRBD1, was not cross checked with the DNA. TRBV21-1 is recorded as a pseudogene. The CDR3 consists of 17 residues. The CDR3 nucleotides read TGTGCCAGCAGCAAAGGTCGGGGCGAGGGGGCACCCTACGAGCAGTACTTC. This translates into CASSKGRGEGAPYEQYF.

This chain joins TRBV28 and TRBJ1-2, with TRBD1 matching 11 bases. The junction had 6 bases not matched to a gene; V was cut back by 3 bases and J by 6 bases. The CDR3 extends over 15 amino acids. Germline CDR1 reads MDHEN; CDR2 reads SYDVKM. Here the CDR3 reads CASSLTGTGGHGYTF. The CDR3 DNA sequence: TGTGCCAGCAGTTTGACCGGGACAGGGGGGCATGGCTACACCTTC.

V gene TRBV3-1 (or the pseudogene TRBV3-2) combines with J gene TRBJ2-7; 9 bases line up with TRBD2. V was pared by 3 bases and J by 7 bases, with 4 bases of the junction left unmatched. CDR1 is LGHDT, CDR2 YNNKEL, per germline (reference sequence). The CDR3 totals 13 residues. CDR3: CASSQGTSREQYF. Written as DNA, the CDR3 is TGTGCCAGCAGCCAGGGGACTAGCCGAGAGCAGTACTTC.

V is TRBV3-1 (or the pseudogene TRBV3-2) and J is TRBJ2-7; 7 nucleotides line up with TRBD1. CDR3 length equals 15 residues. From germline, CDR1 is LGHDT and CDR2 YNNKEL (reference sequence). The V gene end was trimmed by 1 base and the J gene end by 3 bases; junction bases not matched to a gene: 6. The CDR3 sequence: CASSQGSTGLYEQYF. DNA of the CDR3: TGTGCCAGCAGCCAAGGATCGACAGGGCTCTACGAGCAGTACTTC.

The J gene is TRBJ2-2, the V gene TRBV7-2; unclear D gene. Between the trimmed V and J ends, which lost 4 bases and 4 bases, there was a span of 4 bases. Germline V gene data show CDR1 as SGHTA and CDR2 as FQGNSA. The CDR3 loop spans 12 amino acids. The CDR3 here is CASSYSTGELFF. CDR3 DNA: TGTGCCAGCAGCTACAGCACCGGGGAGCTGTTTTTT.

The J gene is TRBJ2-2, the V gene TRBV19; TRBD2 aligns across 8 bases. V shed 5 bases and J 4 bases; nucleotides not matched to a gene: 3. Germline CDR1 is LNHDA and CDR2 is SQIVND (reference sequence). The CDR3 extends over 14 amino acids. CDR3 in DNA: TGTGCCAGTAGTCTCGCGGGAGGCACCGGGGAGCTGTTTTTT. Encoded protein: CASSLAGGTGELFF.

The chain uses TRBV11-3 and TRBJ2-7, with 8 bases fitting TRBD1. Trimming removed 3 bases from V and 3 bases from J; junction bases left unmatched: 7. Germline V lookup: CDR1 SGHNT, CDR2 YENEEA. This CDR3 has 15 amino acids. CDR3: CASSLLTGDSYEQYF. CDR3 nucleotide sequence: TGTGCCAGCAGCTTGTTGACAGGGGATAGCTACGAGCAGTACTTC.

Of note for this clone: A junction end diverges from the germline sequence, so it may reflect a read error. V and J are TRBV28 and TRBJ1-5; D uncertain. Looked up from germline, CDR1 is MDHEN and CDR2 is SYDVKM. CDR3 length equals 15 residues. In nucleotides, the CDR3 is TGTGCCAGCAGGCAACCCCTGGGCAGCAAACAGCCCCAGCATTTT. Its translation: CASRQPLGSKQPQHF.

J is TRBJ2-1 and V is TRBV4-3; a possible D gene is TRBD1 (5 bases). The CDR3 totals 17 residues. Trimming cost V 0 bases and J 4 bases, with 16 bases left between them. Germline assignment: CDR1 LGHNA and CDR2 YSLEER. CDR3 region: CASSQDWGGSRYNEQFF. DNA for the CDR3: TGCGCCAGCAGCCAAGATTGGGGCGGTTCCCGTTACAATGAGCAGTTCTTC.

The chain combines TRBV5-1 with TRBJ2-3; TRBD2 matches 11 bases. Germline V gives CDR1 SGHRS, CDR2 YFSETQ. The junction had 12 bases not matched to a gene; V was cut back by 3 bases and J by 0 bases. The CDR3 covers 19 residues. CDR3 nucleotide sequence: TGCGCCAGCAGCTCCTCCGGGACTAGCGGTATAACTAGCACAGATACGCAGTATTTT. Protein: CASSSSGTSGITSTDTQYF.

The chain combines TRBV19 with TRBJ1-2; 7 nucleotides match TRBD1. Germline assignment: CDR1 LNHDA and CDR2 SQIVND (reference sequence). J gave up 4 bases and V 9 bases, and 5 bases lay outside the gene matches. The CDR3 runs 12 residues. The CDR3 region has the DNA TGTGCCAGCAAGGGGACAGCCTATGGCTACACCTTC. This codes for CASKGTAYGYTF.

The CDR3 DNA reads as TGTGCCAGCAGCCACGGGACTAACTACAATGAGCAGTTCTTC. It encodes CASSHGTNYNEQFF. V is TRBV3-1 (or the pseudogene TRBV3-2) and J is TRBJ2-1; 7 nucleotides agree with TRBD2. This CDR3 contains 14 residues. With V trimmed by 3 bases and J by 3 bases, 2 bases remained unmatched. Germline assignment: CDR1 LGHDT and CDR2 YNNKEL (reference sequence).

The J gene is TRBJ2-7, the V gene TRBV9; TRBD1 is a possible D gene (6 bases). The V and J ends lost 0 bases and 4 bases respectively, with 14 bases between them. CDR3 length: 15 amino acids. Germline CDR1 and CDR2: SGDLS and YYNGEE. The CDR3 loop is CASSVEWGRPYEQYF. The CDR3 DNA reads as TGTGCCAGCAGCGTAGAATGGGGGCGGCCTTACGAGCAGTACTTC.

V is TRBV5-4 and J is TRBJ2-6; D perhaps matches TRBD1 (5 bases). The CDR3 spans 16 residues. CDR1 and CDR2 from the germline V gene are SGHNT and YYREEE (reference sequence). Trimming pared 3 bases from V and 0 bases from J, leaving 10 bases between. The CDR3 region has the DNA TGTGCCAGCAGCTGGAAGGACACCTCTGGGGCCAACGTCCTGACTTTC. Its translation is CASSWKDTSGANVLTF.

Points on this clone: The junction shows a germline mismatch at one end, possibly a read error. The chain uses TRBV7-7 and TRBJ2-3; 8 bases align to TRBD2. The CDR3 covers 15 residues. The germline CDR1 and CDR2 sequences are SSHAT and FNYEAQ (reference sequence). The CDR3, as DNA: TGTGCTAGCAGCCCCGGACTAGCTAGCACAGATACGCAGTATTTT. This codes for CASSPGLASTDTQYF. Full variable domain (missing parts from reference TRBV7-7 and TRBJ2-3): GAGVSQSPRYKVTKRGQDVTLRCDPISSHATLYWYQQALGQGPEFLTYFNYEAQPDKSGLPSDRFSAERPEGSISTLTIQRTEQRDSAMYRCASSPGLASTDTQYFGPGTRLTVL.

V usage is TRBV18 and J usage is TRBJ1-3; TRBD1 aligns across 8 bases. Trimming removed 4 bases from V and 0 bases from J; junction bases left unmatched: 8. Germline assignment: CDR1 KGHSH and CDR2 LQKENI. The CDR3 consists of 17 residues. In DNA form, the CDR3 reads TGTGCCAGCTCACTACAATTGACAGGGGACTCTGGAAACACCATATATTTT. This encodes CASSLQLTGDSGNTIYF. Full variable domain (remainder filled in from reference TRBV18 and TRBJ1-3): NAGVMQNPRHLVRRRGQEARLRCSPMKGHSHVYWYRQLPEEGLKFMVYLQKENIIDESGMPKERFSAEFPKEGPSILRIQQVVRGDSAAYFCASSLQLTGDSGNTIYFGEGSWLTVV.

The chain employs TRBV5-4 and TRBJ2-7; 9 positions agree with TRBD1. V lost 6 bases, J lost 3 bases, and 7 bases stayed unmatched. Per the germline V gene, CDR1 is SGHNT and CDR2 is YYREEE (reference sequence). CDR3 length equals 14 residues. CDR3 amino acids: CASIPGQGNYEQYF. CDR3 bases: TGTGCCAGCATCCCGGGACAGGGAAACTACGAGCAGTACTTC.

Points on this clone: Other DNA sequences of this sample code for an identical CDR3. CDR3: CASSIVAGESYEQYF. CDR3 nucleotides: TGTGCCAGTAGTATAGTGGCAGGGGAGTCCTACGAGCAGTACTTC. The chain has TRBV19 and TRBJ2-7, with a tentative D call TRBD1 (6 bases). Germline V gene lookup returns CDR1 LNHDA and CDR2 SQIVND (reference sequence). The ends were cut back, 1 base at V and 1 base at J, with 11 bases in the middle. There are 15 residues in the CDR3. Drawing the rest from reference TRBV19 and TRBJ2-7, the complete variable domain is DGGITQSPKYLFRKEGQNVTLSCEQNLNHDAMYWYRQDPGQGLRLIYYSQIVNDFQKGDIAEGYSVSREKKESFPLTVTSAQKNPTAFYLCASSIVAGESYEQYFGPGTRLTVT.

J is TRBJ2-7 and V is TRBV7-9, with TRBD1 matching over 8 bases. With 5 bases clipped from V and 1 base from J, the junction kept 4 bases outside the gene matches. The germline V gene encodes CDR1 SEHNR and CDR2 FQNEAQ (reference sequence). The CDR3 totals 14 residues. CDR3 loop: CASSTGGQSYEQYF. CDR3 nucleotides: TGTGCCAGCAGCACAGGGGGACAGTCCTACGAGCAGTACTTC.

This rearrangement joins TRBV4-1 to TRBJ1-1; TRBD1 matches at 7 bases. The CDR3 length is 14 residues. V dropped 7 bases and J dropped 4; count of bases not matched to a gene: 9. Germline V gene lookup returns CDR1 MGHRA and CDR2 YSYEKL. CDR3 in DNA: TGCGCCAGCAACCAGGAGGGGGCGCGCACTGAAGCTTTCTTT. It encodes CASNQEGARTEAFF.